This record covers a single TCR beta chain. The protocol was immunoSEQ multiplex PCR, while the TCRdb copy is restricted to in-frame clones and leaves out a portion. This sample has some 150,000 clones, with about 87% found just once. The sample originates from a study of blood T cell repertoires in COVID-19. Across the whole study: PBMCs, B-cell-depleted T cells, or T cells were the source of the cDNA or gDNA that made up the material.

V lost 5 bases to trimming and J lost 3 bases, with 17 bases between them. Germline V gene sequence: CDR1 LNHDA, CDR2 SQIVND (reference sequence). The CDR3 is made up of 17 amino acids. This sequence originates from a woman aged 45-59 years with acute or convalescent COVID-19. The chain uses TRBV19 and TRBJ2-6, with D maybe TRBD2 (5 bases). Material: peripheral blood. The CDR3 spells CASSPFRGLDGANVLTF. The CDR3 DNA sequence: TGTGCCAGTAGTCCCTTTCGAGGACTGGATGGGGCCAACGTCCTGACTTTC.